One sample yielded the 4 T cell receptor beta chains listed below, sequenced in a study of OX40 agonist ivuxolimab in advanced cancers. Generated by immunoSEQ multiplex PCR, the TCRdb table keeps only in-frame clones and is missing some. The table lists some 69,000 clones, around 90% of them singletons. This specimen consisted of CD4+ or CD8+ T cells sorted from blood, obtained in a trial of the OX40 agonist ivuxolimab. These receptors all stem from an adult with an advanced solid tumor such as melanoma, head and neck, liver or kidney cancer.

The table lists this clone with a count of one. V usage is TRBV28 and J usage is TRBJ1-4; perhaps TRBD1 as D (6 bases). In germline, CDR1 is MDHEN, CDR2 SYDVKM. This CDR3 region has 14 residues. The ends were cut back, 7 bases at V and 5 bases at J, with 14 bases in the middle. The CDR3 protein is CASTKGTRNEKLFF. DNA for the CDR3: TGTGCCAGCACTAAAGGGACAAGAAATGAAAAACTGTTTTTT.

V and J are TRBV7-2 and TRBJ2-7; TRBD1 matches at 9 bases. This CDR3 is built from 16 residues. J gave up 0 bases and V 3 bases, and 6 bases lay outside the gene matches. Germline loops: CDR1 SGHTA, CDR2 FQGNSA. The CDR3 loop reads CASSLLTGGSSYEQYF. The CDR3 region has the DNA TGTGCCAGCAGCTTGTTGACAGGGGGAAGCTCCTACGAGCAGTACTTC.

J is TRBJ1-6 and V is TRBV14; D is uncertain. V lost 0 bases, J lost 9 bases, and 6 bases lay in between. From germline, CDR1 is SGHDN and CDR2 FVKESK. The CDR3 is made up of 13 amino acids. CDR3: CASSQEEFSPLHF. CDR3 DNA: TGTGCCAGCAGCCAAGAGGAGTTTTCACCCCTCCACTTT.

This clone appeared a single time. V usage is TRBV7-3 and J usage is TRBJ2-1; unclear D gene. The CDR3 has 13 amino acids. The germline V gene has CDR1 SGHTA and CDR2 FQGTGA. Trimming cost V 5 bases and J 10 bases, with 15 bases left between them. The CDR3 DNA is TGTGCCAGCAGCCCCACCCGTGGAAGGGAGCAGTTCTTC. This sequence encodes CASSPTRGREQFF. Based on the CDR3 plus reference TRBV7-3 and TRBJ2-1, the full variable domain is GAGVSQTPSNKVTEKGKYVELRCDPISGHTALYWYRQSLGQGPEFLIYFQGTGAADDSGLPNDRFFAVRPEGSVSTLKIQRTERGDSAVYLCASSPTRGREQFFGPGTRLTVL.